This T cell receptor beta chain emerged from a study of human T cells and chemical hapten exposure. Described time point: patch test 1, 2 weeks after DPC sensitization. The treatment is: therapeutic diphenylcyclopropenone sensitization with weekly scalp DPC. People who gave samples had alopecia, were 18 to 70 years old, and were suitable for DPC. The V and J ends lost 3 bases and 0 bases respectively, with 20 bases between them. The CDR3 is made up of 18 amino acids. In germline, CDR1 is SGHAT, CDR2 FQNNGV. From the RACE reads, TCRdb called clonotypes with MiXCR, one entry per CDR3 protein. The data show 340,000 or so distinct CDR3 sequences, around 7% seen once.

This chain connects TRBV11-2 to TRBJ1-2, with D possibly TRBD1 on 6 matching bases. This specimen consisted of whole blood, obtained in connection with sensitization to the hapten diphenylcyclopropenone (DPC). This sequence was found in a woman aged 18-30 years with alopecia areata. Some clones in this sample may be carry-over from other donors' samples. This CDR3 reads CASSFRPWTALPNYGYTF. The CDR3, as DNA: TGTGCCAGCAGCTTCCGACCGTGGACAGCCCTTCCTAACTATGGCTACACCTTC.